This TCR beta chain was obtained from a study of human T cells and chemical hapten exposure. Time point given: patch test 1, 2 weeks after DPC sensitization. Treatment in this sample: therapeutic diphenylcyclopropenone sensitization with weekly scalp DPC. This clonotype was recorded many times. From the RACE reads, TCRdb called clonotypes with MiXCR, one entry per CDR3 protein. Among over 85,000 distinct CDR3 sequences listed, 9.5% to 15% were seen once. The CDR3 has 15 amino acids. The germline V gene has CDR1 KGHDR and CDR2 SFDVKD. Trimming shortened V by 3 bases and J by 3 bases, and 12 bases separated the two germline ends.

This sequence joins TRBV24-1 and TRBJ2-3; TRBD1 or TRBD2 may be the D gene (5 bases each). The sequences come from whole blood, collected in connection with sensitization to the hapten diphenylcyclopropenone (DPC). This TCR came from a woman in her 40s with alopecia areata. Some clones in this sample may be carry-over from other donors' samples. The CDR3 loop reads CATSDSGTGTDTQYF. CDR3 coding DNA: TGTGCCACCAGTGATAGTGGGACGGGAACAGATACGCAGTATTTT.